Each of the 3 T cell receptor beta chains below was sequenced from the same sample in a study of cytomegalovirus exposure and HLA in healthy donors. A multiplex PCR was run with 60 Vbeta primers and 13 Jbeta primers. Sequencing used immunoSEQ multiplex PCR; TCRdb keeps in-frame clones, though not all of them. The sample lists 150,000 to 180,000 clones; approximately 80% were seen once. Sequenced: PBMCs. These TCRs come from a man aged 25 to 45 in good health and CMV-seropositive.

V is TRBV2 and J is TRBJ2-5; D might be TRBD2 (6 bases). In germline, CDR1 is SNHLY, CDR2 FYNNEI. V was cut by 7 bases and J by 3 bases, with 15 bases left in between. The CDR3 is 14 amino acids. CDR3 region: CASNFFSGEETQYF. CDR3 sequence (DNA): TGTGCCAGCAATTTTTTCTCGGGAGAAGAGACCCAGTACTTC.

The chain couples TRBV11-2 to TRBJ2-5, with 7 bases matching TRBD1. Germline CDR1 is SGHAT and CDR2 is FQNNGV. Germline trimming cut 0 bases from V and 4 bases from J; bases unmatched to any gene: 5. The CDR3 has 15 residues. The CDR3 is CASSLERQGGETQYF. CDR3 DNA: TGTGCCAGCAGCTTAGAGAGACAGGGTGGAGAGACCCAGTACTTC.

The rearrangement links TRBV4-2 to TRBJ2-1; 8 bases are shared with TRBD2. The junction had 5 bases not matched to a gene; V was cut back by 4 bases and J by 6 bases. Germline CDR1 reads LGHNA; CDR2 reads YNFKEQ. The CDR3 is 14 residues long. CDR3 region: CASSRSGKGNEQFF. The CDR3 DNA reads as TGTGCCAGCAGCCGTAGCGGGAAGGGCAATGAGCAGTTCTTC.